This T cell receptor beta chain comes out of a study of breast tumors, draining lymph nodes, adjacent tissues. Trimming cost V 5 bases and J 1 base; bases outside gene matches: 13. CDR3 length: 18 residues. Germline V gives CDR1 MNHEY, CDR2 SVGEGT. The lymph nodes were axillary draining lymph nodes from breast cancer patients. This clonotype occurred a few times. Each CDR3 protein is one row after TCRdb ran MiXCR on the multiplex PCR reads. The sample has about 180,000 distinct CDR3 sequences, about 30% seen once. This receptor was obtained from a female donor with breast cancer. Some clones in this sample may be carry-over from other donors' samples. The chain is built from TRBV6-2 or TRBV6-3 and TRBJ2-2; 7 nucleotides match TRBD2. The sample was axillary lymph node tissue. CDR3 bases: TGTGCCAGCAGTCCGACTAGCTACGCTCGAGGGAACACCGGGGAGCTGTTTTTT. Translating it yields CASSPTSYARGNTGELFF.